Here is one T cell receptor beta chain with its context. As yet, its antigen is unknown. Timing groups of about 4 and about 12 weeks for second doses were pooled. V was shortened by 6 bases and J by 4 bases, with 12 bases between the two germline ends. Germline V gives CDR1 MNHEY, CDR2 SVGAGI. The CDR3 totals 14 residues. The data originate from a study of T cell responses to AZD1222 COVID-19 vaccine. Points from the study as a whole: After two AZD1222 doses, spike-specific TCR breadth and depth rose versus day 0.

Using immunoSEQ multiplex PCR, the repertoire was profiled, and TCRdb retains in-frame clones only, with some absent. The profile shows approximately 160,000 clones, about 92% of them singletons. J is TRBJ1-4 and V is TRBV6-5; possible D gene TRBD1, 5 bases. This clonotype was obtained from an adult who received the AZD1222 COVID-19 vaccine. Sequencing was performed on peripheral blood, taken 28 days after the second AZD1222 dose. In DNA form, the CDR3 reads TGTGCCAGCAGGTCGCAGGGCATTAATGAAAAACTGTTTTTT. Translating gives CASRSQGINEKLFF.